This T cell receptor beta chain was observed in a study of cytomegalovirus exposure and HLA in healthy donors. Study background: Out of about 190 million T cells, an earlier analysis found about 100 million unique TCR beta sequences in total. Points from the study as a whole: Among CMV-associated TCR beta chains, most appeared HLA-restricted in a later analysis.

Details on this clone: The antigen remains unidentified.

There are 16 residues in the CDR3. Trimming stripped 0 bases from V and 4 bases from J, with 14 bases between. Germline V gene data show CDR1 as SGHTA and CDR2 as FQGTGA. This PCR relied on a set of 60 Vbeta primers and 13 Jbeta primers. Authors' analysis steps: Later, tens of millions of unique TCR beta chains were counted in an analysis, and some 9.9 million of them were shared. The method was immunoSEQ multiplex PCR; TCRdb's version includes in-frame clones alone and lacks a portion of them. That table gives V, J and clone size, and the DNA gave D and trimming. The sample contains about 160,000 clones, approximately 78% of which appear only once.

The origin of this receptor is a girl aged 2 to 9 in good health and CMV-seropositive. This rearrangement joins TRBV7-3 to TRBJ2-3; D perhaps matches TRBD2 (7 bases). Input material: PBMCs. In nucleotides, the CDR3 is TGTGCCAGCAGCTTAACTGTATGGGGGGGGCCAGATACGCAGTATTTT. This sequence encodes CASSLTVWGGPDTQYF.